One and the same sample provided the 7 T cell receptor beta chains below, sequenced in a study of blood T cells in healthy people across ages. A J-beta primer mix and a sample-barcoded 5' primer were used in a second PCR of about 7 to 12 cycles. TCRdb independently ran MiXCR on the 5' RACE reads; one entry per CDR3 protein. The sample has 1.5 million to 2 million distinct CDR3 sequences; 35% to 50% are singletons. Sequencing was done on a sample of blood. The receptor set was obtained from a human donor in good health.

V and J are TRBV6-5 and TRBJ2-7; perhaps TRBD1 as D (5 bases). V lost 7 bases, J lost 2 bases, and 21 bases lay in between. The CDR3 sequence is 16 residues long. The germline CDR1 and CDR2 sequences are MNHEY and SVGAGI. CDR3 sequence (DNA): TGTGCCAGCACCAGCGATGAAGGGGTCGCTCCCTACGAGCAGTACTTC. Its protein is CASTSDEGVAPYEQYF.

The J gene is TRBJ2-7, the V gene TRBV5-5; D gene unclear. The germline CDR1 and CDR2 sequences are SGHKS and YYEKEE (reference sequence). This CDR3 comprises 14 residues. V lost 3 bases, J lost 2 bases, and 12 bases lay in between. The DNA for the CDR3 is TGTGCCAGCAGCTCGTCGATCCGGGCCTACGAGCAGTACTTC. Its protein product is CASSSSIRAYEQYF.

This clonotype was counted at least ten times. V and J are TRBV29-1 and TRBJ1-2, with 7 bases that match TRBD1. The CDR3 has 13 amino acids. The V gene end was trimmed by 0 bases and the J gene end by 3 bases; junction bases not matched to a gene: 1. Per the germline V gene, CDR1 is SQVTM and CDR2 is ANQGSEA. The CDR3 region has the DNA TGCAGCGTTGAAGATGGGACAGACTATGGCTACACCTTC. Its translation: CSVEDGTDYGYTF.

V gene TRBV29-1 combines with J gene TRBJ2-3; 7 bases match TRBD1. The CDR3 is 14 residues long. Trimming removed 7 bases from V and 8 bases from J; junction bases left unmatched: 15. The germline V gene encodes CDR1 SQVTM and CDR2 ANQGSEA. The CDR3 DNA reads as TGCAGCGCTCCGACAGGGAATGCGAGGGCTACGCAGTATTTT. It codes for CSAPTGNARATQYF.

As to this clonotype: This CDR3 is missing its conserved last phenylalanine or tryptophan, likely due to a read error. The chain has TRBV7-9 and TRBJ2-7, with D possibly called TRBD1 or TRBD2 (5 bases each). CDR1 is SEHNR and CDR2 is FQNEAQ in the germline V gene (reference sequence). The CDR3 is 15 residues long. Trimming shortened V by 8 bases and J by 2 bases, and 19 bases separated the two germline ends. DNA of the CDR3: TGTGCCAGCCTCGCAACTGGACGGGGCCCCTACGAGCAGTACTTA. Translating gives CASLATGRGPYEQYL.

This clonotype appeared a few times. DNA of the CDR3: TGTGCCAGCCGGGACAGCCGCGATCAGCCCCAGCATTTT. It yields the protein CASRDSRDQPQHF. The rearrangement links TRBV18 to TRBJ1-5, with 7 bases aligning to TRBD1. The CDR3 is made up of 13 amino acids. CDR1 is KGHSH and CDR2 is LQKENI in the germline V gene. Germline trimming cut 8 bases from V and 5 bases from J; bases unmatched to any gene: 6.

The chain has TRBV3-1 and TRBJ2-4; TRBD1 agrees at 7 bases. The CDR3 covers 13 residues. V dropped 3 bases and J dropped 11; count of bases not matched to a gene: 7. From germline, CDR1 is LGHDT and CDR2 YNNKEL (reference sequence). For the CDR3, the DNA is TGTGCCAGCAGCCAGCCGGGACAGTGGGTTCAGTACTTC. This gives the protein CASSQPGQWVQYF.